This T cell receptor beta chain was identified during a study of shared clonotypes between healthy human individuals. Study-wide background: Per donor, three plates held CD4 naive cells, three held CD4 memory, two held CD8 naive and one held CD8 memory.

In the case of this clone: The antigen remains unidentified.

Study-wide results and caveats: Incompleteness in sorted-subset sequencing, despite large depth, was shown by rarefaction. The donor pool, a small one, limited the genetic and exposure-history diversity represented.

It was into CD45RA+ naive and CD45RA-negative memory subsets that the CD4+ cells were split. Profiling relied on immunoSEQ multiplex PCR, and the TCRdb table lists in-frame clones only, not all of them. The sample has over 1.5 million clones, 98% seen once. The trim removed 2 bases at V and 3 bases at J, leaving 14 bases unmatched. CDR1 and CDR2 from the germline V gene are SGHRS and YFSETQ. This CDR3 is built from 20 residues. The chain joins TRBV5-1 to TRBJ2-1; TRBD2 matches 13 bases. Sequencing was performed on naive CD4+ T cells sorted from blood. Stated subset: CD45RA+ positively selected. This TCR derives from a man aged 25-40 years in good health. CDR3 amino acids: CASSLGLGLAGRRNYNEQFF. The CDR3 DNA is TGCGCCAGCAGCTTAGGTTTGGGACTAGCGGGAAGGAGAAACTACAATGAGCAGTTCTTC. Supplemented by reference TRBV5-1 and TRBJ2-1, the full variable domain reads KAGVTQTPRYLIKTRGQQVTLSCSPISGHRSVSWYQQTPGQGLQFLFEYFSETQRNKGNFPGRFSGRQFSNSRSEMNVSTLELGDSALYLCASSLGLGLAGRRNYNEQFFGPGTRLTVL.